This T cell receptor (beta chain) was sequenced during a study of neurological immune-mediated disorders (dated 2019 in TCRdb). In terms of the full investigation: Using UMI-based sequencing, the study compared peripheral blood TCR-beta repertoires from patients with HTLV-I-associated myelopathy (HAM/TSP), patients with multiple sclerosis, and healthy controls. Longitudinal samples, technical triplicates and paired sorted CD4+ and CD8+ T-cell subsets, alongside PBMC samples, were included among the roughly 97 TCR-beta libraries. The cohort was made up of approximately 69 subjects, consisting of 14 HAM/TSP patients, about 34 multiple sclerosis patients and 20 healthy controls. The study at large found these results: No identical CDR3 amino acid sequences were found to be shared among expanded clones across subjects, suggesting that TCR-beta repertoires were private in all groups. TCR clonal expansion was highest in HAM/TSP patients and lowest in MS patients, with MS patients falling below even healthy controls.

Relative to germline, V is 1 base shorter and J is 7 bases shorter, with 16 bases between their ends. The CDR3 covers 15 residues, taking in both the cysteine and the phenylalanine. Only the CDR3 portion is preserved as DNA: 45 bases, with reading frame beginning at the first base. CDR1 and CDR2 (SGHTA, FQGNSA) derive from the germline V gene. Blood bank volunteers in Maryland, USA served as the healthy controls. For the unsorted PBMC libraries, 2 million PBMCs were stored in RNAlater at -80 degrees C until RNA extraction and were used to generate the libraries. Peripheral blood underwent Ficoll-Hypaque density gradient centrifugation to isolate PBMCs, which were then cryopreserved in liquid nitrogen. cDNA synthesis used template-switch 5'RACE with a primer carrying a 10-nucleotide random unique molecular identifier tagging each TCR transcript. Every sequencing run covered 15-18 subjects and yielded more than 170 million TCR-beta sequences. Total RNA was extracted with the RNeasy kit. TCR-beta VDJ regions were amplified with primers for the TCR constant region and the 5'RACE anchor, using the KAPA Real-time Library Amplification kit. Sample indexes and Illumina adaptors were added in a first PCR, and a second PCR then increased library yield. The roughly 650 bp TCR product was size-selected on a 2% E-gel SizeSelection system after Ampure bead purification. Before pooling, libraries had their quality checked on a Bioanalyzer, their concentration measured with Qubit, and their quantity determined with the Kapa Library Quantification kit. An Illumina HiSeq 2500 sequenced the libraries paired-end 2 x 150 bp. To increase sequence diversity, about 25-31% phiX was spiked into each library pool. For the original study's pipeline: Quality-filtered reads were processed with the UMI-based MiGEC pipeline, which removed over 75% of raw TCR sequences during error correction. VDJ genes were aligned to IMGT germline references, and each clonotype was defined by a unique CDR3 amino acid sequence together with V-J genes. VDJtools evaluated clonal expansion, Shannon diversity and CDR3 relatedness (CalcPairwiseDistances, ClusterSamples); CLCbio workbench built phylogenetic trees. Expanded clones were defined as having at least 8 unique UMIs, based on coefficient-of-variation modelling across technical triplicates. TCRdb reworked the public reads: Q25 trimming with fastp, MiXCR clone assembly, productive beta chains retained. Duplicate CDR3 protein sequences are folded into a single record with the most common DNA and genes. TCRdb assigned the V and J calls; the authors' analysis was not used. Present in this sample are 72,000 or so distinct CDR3 sequences, 15% to 20% of which were seen just once. Of the sample, 15% falls within the top ten clones.

In this sample, this clonotype turned up many times. Its antigen is still unknown. No base quality values were provided; no much bigger clone lies one nucleotide off. The chain employs TRBV7-2 and TRBJ1-2, and the D gene may be TRBD1, 5 bases matching. The source material was PBMCs. This clonotype was obtained from a woman in her 40s in good health. This receptor has the CDR3 CASSLGGFRGGGYTF. The sequence in DNA is TGTGCCAGCAGCTTAGGGGGGTTCCGGGGAGGTGGCTACACCTTC. Supplemented by the reference TRBV7-2 and TRBJ1-2 proteins around the CDR3, the complete variable domain is GAGVSQSPSNKVTEKGKDVELRCDPISGHTALYWYRQSLGQGLEFLIYFQGNSAPDKSGLPSDRFSAERTGGSVSTLTIQRTQQEDSAVYLCASSLGGFRGGGYTFGSGTRLTVV.